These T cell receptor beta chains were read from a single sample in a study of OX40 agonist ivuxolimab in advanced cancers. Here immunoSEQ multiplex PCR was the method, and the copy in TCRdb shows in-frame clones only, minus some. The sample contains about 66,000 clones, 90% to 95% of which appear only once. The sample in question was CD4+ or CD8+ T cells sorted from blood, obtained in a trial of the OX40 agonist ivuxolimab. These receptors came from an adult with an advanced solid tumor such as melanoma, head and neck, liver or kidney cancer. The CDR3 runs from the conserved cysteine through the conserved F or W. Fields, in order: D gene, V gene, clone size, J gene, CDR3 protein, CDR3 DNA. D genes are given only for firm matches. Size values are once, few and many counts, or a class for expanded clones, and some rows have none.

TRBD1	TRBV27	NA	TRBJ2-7	CASRSTGGPHEQYF	TGTGCCAGCAGGTCGACAGGGGGCCCGCACGAGCAGTACTTC
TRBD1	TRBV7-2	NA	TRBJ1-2	CASSLDFGQGAGYTF	TGTGCCAGCAGCTTAGATTTCGGACAGGGCGCTGGCTACACCTTC
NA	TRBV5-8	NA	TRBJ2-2	CASSLERDNTGELFF	TGTGCCAGCAGCTTGGAAAGGGATAACACCGGGGAGCTGTTTTTT
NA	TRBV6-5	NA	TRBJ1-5	CASSYGQLEPQHF	TGTGCCAGCAGTTATGGGCAGCTAGAGCCCCAGCATTTT
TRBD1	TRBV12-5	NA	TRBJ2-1	CASGKGQGGPNEQFF	TGTGCTAGTGGTAAGGGACAGGGTGGGCCGAATGAGCAGTTCTTC
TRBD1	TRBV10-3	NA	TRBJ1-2	CAISVSQGANYGYTF	TGTGCCATCAGTGTATCACAGGGGGCTAACTATGGCTACACCTTC
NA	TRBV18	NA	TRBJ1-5	CASSPGGASNQPQHF	TGTGCCAGCTCACCAGGCGGGGCGAGCAATCAGCCCCAGCATTTT
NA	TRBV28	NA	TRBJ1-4	CASSFTGTVDNEKLFF	TGTGCCAGCAGTTTTACGGGAACAGTCGATAATGAAAAACTGTTTTTT
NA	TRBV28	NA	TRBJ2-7	CASSLWGTSLHEQYF	TGTGCCAGCAGTTTATGGGGGACGAGTCTCCACGAGCAGTACTTC
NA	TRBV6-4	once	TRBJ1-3	CASSDSIQKGPLSSGNTIYF	TGTGCCAGCAGTGACTCGATCCAGAAAGGCCCATTGAGCTCTGGAAACACCATATATTTT
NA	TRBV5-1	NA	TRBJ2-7	CASSPTSGVGYEQYF	TGCGCCAGCAGCCCAACGAGCGGCGTAGGCTACGAGCAGTACTTC
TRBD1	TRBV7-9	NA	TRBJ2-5	CASSLILPGGKETQYF	TGTGCCAGCAGCCTAATCCTACCAGGGGGCAAAGAGACCCAGTACTTC
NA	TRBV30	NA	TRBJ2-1	CAWSVVRNEQFF	TGTGCCTGGAGTGTGGTCCGGAATGAGCAGTTCTTC
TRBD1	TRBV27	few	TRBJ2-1	CASSPRQGQSGNEQFF	TGTGCCAGCAGTCCCAGACAGGGGCAATCGGGGAATGAGCAGTTCTTC
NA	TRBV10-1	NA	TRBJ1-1	CASSEDGWNTEAFF	TGCGCCAGCAGTGAGGACGGATGGAACACTGAAGCTTTCTTT
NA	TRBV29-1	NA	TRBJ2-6	CSVVGAASGANVLTF	TGCAGCGTTGTAGGGGCGGCCTCTGGGGCCAACGTCCTGACTTTC
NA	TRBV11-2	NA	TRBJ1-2	CASTPGPSYGYTF	TGTGCCAGCACCCCGGGCCCGTCCTATGGCTACACCTTC
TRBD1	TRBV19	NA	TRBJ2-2	CATLNRDRGLRRNTGELFF	TGTGCCACCCTCAACCGGGACAGGGGGCTGAGGCGAAACACCGGGGAGCTGTTTTTT
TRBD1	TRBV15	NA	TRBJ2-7	CATSRDLSGTGGSYEQYF	TGTGCCACCAGCAGAGATCTTAGCGGGACAGGGGGCTCCTACGAGCAGTACTTC
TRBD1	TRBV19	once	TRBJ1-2	CASSAGTGRGPYGYTF	TGTGCCAGTAGTGCGGGGACAGGCCGTGGCCCCTATGGCTACACCTTC
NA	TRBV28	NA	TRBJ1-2	CASSSYGAGNYGYTF	TGTGCCAGCAGTTCCTACGGGGCAGGGAACTATGGTTACACCTTC
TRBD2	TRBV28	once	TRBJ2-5	CASSFPGLAGGEETQYF	TGTGCCAGCAGTTTTCCGGGACTAGCGGGAGGGGAAGAGACCCAGTACTTC
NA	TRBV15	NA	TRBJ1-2	CATSRGGSYYGYTF	TGTGCCACCAGCAGAGGAGGGTCTTACTATGGCTACACCTTC
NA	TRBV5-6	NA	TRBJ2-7	CASNLGALYEQYF	TGTGCCAGCAACTTGGGTGCCCTTTACGAGCAGTACTTC
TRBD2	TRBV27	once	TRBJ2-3	CAGPKTSHPEDTQYF	TGTGCCGGGCCGAAGACTAGCCACCCCGAGGATACGCAGTATTTT
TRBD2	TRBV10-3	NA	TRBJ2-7	CAISVSSGSSFEQYF	TGTGCCATCAGTGTTTCTAGCGGGAGTAGTTTCGAGCAGTACTTC
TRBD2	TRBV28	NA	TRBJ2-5	CASSPGGSQETQYF	TGTGCCAGCAGTCCCGGGGGGTCGCAAGAGACCCAGTACTTC
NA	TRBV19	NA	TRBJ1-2	CASNRDNHYGYTF	TGTGCCAGTAACCGGGACAACCACTATGGCTACACCTTC
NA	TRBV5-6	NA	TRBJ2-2	CASSTPGFVTGELFF	TGTGCCAGCAGCACCCCGGGATTCGTCACCGGGGAGCTGTTTTTT
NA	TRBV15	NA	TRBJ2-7	CATSRENGLGIEQYF	TGTGCCACCAGCAGAGAGAATGGTTTGGGGATCGAGCAGTACTTC
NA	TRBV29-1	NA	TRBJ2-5	CSVEPSAQETQYF	TGCAGCGTTGAGCCTAGCGCCCAAGAGACCCAGTACTTC
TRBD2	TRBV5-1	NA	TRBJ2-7	CASSLGAGGSQYEQYF	TGCGCCAGCAGCTTGGGAGCCGGCGGGAGCCAGTACGAGCAGTACTTC
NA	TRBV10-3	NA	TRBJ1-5	CAISASDSNQPQHF	TGTGCCATCAGTGCCAGTGATAGCAATCAGCCCCAGCATTTT
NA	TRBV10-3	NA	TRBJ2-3	CAISEYQGPPSTDTQYF	TGTGCCATCAGTGAGTACCAGGGCCCCCCTAGCACAGATACGCAGTATTTT
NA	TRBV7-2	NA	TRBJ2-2	CASSYQGARGGRAGELFF	TGTGCCAGCAGCTACCAAGGGGCCAGGGGGGGCAGAGCCGGGGAGCTGTTTTTT
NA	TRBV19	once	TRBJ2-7	CASSSGRVSYEQYF	TGTGCCAGTAGTTCCGGGAGAGTTTCTTACGAGCAGTACTTC
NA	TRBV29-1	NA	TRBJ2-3	CSVPGRTPPDTQYF	TGCAGCGTTCCGGGACGGACTCCCCCAGATACGCAGTATTTT
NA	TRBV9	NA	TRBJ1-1	CASSYSGTSNTEAFF	TGTGCCAGCAGCTACTCCGGGACATCGAACACTGAAGCTTTCTTT
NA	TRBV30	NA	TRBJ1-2	CAWSRRQEPIYGYTF	TGTGCCTGGAGTCGAAGACAGGAGCCAATCTATGGCTACACCTTC
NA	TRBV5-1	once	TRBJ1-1	CASRAGTANTEAFF	TGCGCCAGCAGGGCCGGGACTGCGAACACTGAAGCTTTCTTT
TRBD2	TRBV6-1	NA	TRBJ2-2	CASRETSGSTGELFF	TGTGCCAGCAGGGAGACTAGCGGGAGCACCGGGGAGCTGTTTTTT
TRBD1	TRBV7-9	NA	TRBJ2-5	CASSVGTGVLPSGTQYF	TGTGCCAGCAGCGTCGGGACAGGGGTCCTTCCCTCGGGGACCCAGTACTTC
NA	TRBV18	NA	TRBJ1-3	CASSPTGSSSGNTIYF	TGTGCCAGCTCCCCAACAGGCTCGAGCTCTGGAAACACCATATATTTT
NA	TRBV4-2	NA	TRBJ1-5	CASSQVGNVNNQPQHF	TGTGCCAGCAGCCAAGTGGGGAATGTGAACAATCAGCCCCAGCATTTT
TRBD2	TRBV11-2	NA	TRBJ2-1	CASSLGLADYNEQFF	TGTGCCAGCAGCCTCGGACTAGCGGATTACAATGAGCAGTTCTTC
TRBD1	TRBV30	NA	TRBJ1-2	CAWIQKGQGVTRKRGYTF	TGTGCCTGGATCCAAAAGGGTCAGGGGGTGACGAGAAAGAGGGGCTACACCTTC
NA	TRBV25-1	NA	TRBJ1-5	CASSEWGGNQPQHF	TGTGCCAGCAGTGAATGGGGCGGGAATCAGCCCCAGCATTTT
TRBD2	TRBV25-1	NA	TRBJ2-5	CASSEFRGGRGETQYF	TGTGCCAGCAGTGAATTTAGGGGCGGGAGAGGGGAGACCCAGTACTTC
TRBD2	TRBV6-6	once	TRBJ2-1	CARPPGLAGAGEQFF	TGTGCCAGACCGCCCGGACTAGCGGGAGCGGGTGAGCAGTTCTTC
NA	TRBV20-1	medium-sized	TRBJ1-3	CSAKVGNTIYF	TGCAGTGCTAAGGTTGGAAACACCATATATTTT
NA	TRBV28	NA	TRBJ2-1	CASRRRLVPSYNEQFF	TGTGCCAGCAGACGCCGGCTAGTTCCCTCCTACAATGAGCAGTTCTTC
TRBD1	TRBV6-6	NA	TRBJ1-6	CASSSSGTVLHF	TGTGCCAGCAGTTCCAGCGGGACAGTACTCCACTTT
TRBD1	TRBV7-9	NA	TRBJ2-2	CASSSRQGASGELFF	TGTGCCAGCAGCTCTAGACAGGGGGCGAGCGGGGAGCTGTTTTTT
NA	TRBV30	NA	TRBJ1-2	CAWSVAPSLGYTF	TGTGCCTGGAGTGTTGCACCTAGTCTAGGCTACACCTTC
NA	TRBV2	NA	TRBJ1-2	CASREQGGFYGYTF	TGTGCCAGCAGAGAACAGGGTGGCTTCTATGGCTACACCTTC
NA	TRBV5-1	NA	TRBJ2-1	CASSLAHISEQFF	TGCGCCAGCAGCTTGGCACACATTTCTGAGCAGTTCTTC